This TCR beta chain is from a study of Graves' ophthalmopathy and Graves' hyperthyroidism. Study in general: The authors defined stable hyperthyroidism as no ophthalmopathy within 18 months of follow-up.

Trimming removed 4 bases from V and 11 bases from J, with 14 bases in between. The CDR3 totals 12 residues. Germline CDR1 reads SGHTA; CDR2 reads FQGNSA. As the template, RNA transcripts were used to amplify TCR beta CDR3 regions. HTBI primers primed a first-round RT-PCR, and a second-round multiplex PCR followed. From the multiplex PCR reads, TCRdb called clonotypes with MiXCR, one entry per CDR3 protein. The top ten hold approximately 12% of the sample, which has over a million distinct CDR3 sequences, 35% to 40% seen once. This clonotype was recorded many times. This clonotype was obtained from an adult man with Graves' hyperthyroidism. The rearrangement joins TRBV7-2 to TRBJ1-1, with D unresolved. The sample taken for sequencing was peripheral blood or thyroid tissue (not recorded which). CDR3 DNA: TGTGCCAGCAGCTCGGTTCCTCAGCCGGCTTTCTTT. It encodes CASSSVPQPAFF.